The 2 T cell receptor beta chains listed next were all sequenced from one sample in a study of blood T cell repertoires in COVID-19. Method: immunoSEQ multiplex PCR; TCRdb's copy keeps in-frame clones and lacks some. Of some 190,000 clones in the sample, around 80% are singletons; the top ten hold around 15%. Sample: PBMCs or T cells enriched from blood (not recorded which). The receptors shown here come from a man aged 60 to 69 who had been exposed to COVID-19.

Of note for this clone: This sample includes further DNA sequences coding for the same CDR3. CDR3 protein: CASSIPGQGTYEQYF. CDR3 nucleotides: TGTGCCAGTAGTATCCCGGGACAGGGCACCTACGAGCAGTACTTC. The V call is TRBV19, the J call TRBJ2-7, with TRBD1 matching 9 bases. Germline-derived CDR1 and CDR2 are LNHDA and SQIVND (reference sequence). The V and J ends lost 3 bases and 2 bases, in that order; junction bases with no gene match: 5. This CDR3 region has 15 residues.

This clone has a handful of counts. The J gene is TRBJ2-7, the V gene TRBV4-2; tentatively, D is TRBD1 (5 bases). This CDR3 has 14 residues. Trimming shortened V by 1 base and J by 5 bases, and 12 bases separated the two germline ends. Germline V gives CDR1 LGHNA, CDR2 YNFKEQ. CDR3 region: CASSQAQGFHEQYF. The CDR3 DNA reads TGTGCCAGCAGCCAAGCGCAGGGTTTCCACGAGCAGTACTTC.